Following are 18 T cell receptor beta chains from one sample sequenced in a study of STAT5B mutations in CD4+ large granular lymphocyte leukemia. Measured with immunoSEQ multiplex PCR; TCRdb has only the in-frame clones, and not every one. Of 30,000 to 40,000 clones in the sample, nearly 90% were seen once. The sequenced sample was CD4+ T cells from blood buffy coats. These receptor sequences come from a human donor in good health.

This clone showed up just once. The CDR3 region is CASSVSRDSNNEQFF. For the CDR3, the DNA is TGTGCCAGCAGCGTCAGCCGGGACAGCAACAATGAGCAGTTCTTC. The chain recombines TRBV7-2 with TRBJ2-1; 7 bases are a match to TRBD1. The V and J ends lost 5 bases and 5 bases, in that order; junction bases with no gene match: 9. This CDR3 spans 15 amino acids. The germline CDR1 and CDR2 sequences are SGHTA and FQGNSA.

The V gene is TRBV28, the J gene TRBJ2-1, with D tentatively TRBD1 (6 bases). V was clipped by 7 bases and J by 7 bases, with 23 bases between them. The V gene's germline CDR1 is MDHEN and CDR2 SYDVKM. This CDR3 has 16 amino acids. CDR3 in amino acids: CASTRQVLLAANEQFF. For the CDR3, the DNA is TGTGCCAGCACCAGACAGGTCCTCCTAGCCGCTAATGAGCAGTTCTTC. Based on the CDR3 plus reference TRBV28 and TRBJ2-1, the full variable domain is DVKVTQSSRYLVKRTGEKVFLECVQDMDHENMFWYRQDPGLGLRLIYFSYDVKMKEKGDIPEGYSVSREKKERFSLILESASTNQTSMYLCASTRQVLLAANEQFFGPGTRLTVL.

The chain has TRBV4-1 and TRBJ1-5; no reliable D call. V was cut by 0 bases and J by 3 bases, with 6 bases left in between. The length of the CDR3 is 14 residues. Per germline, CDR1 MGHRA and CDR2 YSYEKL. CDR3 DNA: TGCGCCAGCAGCCAAGAACAGCTCAATCAGCCCCAGCATTTT. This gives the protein CASSQEQLNQPQHF.

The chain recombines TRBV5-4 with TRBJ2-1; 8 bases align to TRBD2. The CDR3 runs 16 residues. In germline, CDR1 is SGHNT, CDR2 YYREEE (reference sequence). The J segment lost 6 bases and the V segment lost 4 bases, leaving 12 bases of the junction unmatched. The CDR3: CASSTNTGGPGNEQFF. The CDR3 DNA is TGTGCCAGCAGCACTAACACGGGAGGGCCAGGCAATGAGCAGTTCTTC.

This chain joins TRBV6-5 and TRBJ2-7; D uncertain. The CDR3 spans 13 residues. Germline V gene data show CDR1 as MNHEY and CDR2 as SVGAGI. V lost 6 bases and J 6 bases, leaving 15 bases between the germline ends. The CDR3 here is CASSPLRASEQYF. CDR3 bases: TGTGCCAGCAGCCCCCTTAGGGCTAGCGAGCAGTACTTC.

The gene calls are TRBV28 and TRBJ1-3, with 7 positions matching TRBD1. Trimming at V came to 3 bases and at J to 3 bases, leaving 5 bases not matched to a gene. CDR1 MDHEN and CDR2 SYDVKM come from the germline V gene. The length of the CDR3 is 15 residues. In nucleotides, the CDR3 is TGTGCCAGCAGTTTGGAGGGGGCGCATGGAAACACCATATATTTT. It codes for CASSLEGAHGNTIYF.

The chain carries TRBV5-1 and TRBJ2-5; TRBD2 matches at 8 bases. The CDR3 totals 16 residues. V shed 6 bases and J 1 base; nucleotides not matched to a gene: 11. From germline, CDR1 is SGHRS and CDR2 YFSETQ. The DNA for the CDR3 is TGCGCCAGCATATGGGGGCTAGCGGGTTTCCAAGAGACCCAGTACTTC. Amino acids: CASIWGLAGFQETQYF.

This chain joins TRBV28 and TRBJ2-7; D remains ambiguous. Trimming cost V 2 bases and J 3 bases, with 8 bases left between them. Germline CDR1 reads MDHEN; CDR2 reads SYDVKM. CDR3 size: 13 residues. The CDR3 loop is CASSLVGYYEQYF. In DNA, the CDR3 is TGTGCCAGCAGTTTAGTGGGGTACTACGAGCAGTACTTC.

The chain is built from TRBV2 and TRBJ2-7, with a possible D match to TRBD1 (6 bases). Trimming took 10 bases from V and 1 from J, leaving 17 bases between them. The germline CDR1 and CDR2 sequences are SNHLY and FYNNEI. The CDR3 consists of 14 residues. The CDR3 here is CATAFGQGSYEQYF. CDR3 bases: TGTGCCACCGCATTCGGGCAGGGGTCCTACGAGCAGTACTTC.

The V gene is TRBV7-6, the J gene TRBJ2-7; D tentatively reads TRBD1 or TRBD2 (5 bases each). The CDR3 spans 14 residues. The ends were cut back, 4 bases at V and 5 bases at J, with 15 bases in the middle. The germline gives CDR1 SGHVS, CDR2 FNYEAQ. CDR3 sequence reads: CASSSSGFSDEQYF. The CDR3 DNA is TGTGCCAGCAGCTCGTCAGGGTTTAGCGACGAGCAGTACTTC.

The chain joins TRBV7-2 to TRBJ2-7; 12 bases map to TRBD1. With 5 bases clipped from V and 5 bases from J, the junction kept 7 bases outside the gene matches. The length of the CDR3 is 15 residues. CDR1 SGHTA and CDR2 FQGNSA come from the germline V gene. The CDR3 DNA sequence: TGTGCCAGCAGCGCCCGGGACAGGGGGCGTGACGAGCAGTACTTC. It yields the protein CASSARDRGRDEQYF. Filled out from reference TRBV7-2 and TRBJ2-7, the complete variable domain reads GAGVSQSPSNKVTEKGKDVELRCDPISGHTALYWYRQSLGQGLEFLIYFQGNSAPDKSGLPSDRFSAERTGGSVSTLTIQRTQQEDSAVYLCASSARDRGRDEQYFGPGTRLTVT.

The CDR3 region has the DNA TGTGCCAGCAGTTTATGGGGGCTAAGGAACACTGAAGCTTTCTTT. It encodes CASSLWGLRNTEAFF. The chain couples TRBV28 to TRBJ1-1, with D tentatively TRBD1 (5 bases). Germline V gene lookup returns CDR1 MDHEN and CDR2 SYDVKM. Trimming removed 0 bases from V and 1 base from J, with 9 bases in between. CDR3 length: 15 amino acids.

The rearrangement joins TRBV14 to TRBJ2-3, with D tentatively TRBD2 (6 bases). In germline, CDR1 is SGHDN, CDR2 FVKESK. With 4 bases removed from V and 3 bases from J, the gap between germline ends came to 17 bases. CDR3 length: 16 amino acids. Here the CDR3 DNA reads TGTGCCAGCAGCCCACTAGGAGGGCGTGGAACAGATACGCAGTATTTT. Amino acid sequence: CASSPLGGRGTDTQYF.

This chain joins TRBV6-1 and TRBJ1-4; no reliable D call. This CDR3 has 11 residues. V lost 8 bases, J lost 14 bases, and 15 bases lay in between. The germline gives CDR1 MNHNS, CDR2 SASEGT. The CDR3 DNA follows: TGTGCCAGCGGGTCTACCCGAGTCCTGTTTTTT. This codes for CASGSTRVLFF.

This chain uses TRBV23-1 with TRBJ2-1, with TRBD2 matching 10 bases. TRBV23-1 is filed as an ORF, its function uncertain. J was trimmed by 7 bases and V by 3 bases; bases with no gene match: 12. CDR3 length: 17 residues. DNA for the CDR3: TGCGCCAGCAGTCAGGGACTAGCGTCAGGGGATAGGAATGAGCAGTTCTTC. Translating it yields CASSQGLASGDRNEQFF.

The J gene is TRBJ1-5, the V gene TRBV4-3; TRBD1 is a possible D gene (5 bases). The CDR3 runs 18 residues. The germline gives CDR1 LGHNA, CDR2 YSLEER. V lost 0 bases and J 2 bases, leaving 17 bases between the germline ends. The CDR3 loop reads CASSQDPPGQGRNQPQHF. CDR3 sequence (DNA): TGCGCCAGCAGCCAAGATCCGCCGGGGCAGGGTCGCAATCAGCCCCAGCATTTT.

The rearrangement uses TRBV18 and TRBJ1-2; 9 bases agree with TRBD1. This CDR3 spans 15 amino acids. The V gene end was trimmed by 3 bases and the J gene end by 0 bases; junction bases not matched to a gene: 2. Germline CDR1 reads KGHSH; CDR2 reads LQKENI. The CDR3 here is CASSPGTGPNYGYTF. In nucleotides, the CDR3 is TGTGCCAGCTCACCGGGGACAGGGCCTAACTATGGCTACACCTTC. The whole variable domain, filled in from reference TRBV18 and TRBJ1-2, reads NAGVMQNPRHLVRRRGQEARLRCSPMKGHSHVYWYRQLPEEGLKFMVYLQKENIIDESGMPKERFSAEFPKEGPSILRIQQVVRGDSAAYFCASSPGTGPNYGYTFGSGTRLTVV.

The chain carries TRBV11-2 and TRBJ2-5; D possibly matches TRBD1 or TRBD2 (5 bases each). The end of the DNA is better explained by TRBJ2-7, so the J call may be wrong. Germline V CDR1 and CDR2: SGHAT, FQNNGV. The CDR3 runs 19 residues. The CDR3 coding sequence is TGTGCCAGCAGCTTAGCCCCACCGGACACTAGGTTATCTTCCTACGAGCAGTACTTC. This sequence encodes CASSLAPPDTRLSSYEQYF.